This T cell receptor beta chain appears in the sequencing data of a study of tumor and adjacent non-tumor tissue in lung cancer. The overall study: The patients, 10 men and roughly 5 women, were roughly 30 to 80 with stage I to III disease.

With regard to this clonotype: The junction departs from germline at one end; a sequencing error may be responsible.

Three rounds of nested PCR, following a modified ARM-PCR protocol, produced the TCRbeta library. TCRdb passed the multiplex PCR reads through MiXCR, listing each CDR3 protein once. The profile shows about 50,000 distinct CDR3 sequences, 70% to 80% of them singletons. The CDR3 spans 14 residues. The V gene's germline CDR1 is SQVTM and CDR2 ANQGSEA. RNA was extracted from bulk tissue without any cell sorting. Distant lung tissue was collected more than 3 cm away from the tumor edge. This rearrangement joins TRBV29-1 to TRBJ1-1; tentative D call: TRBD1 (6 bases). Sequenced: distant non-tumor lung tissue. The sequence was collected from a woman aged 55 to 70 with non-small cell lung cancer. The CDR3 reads CSAGRQGQHTVAFF. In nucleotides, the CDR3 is TGCAGTGCGGGGAGGCAAGGACAGCATACTGTAGCTTTCTTT.